One and the same sample provided the 32 T cell receptor beta chains below, sequenced in a study of T-cell reconstitution after alpha-beta-depleted transplantation in children. A TCRbeta library incorporating unique molecular identifiers was prepared. Via MiXCR, TCRdb re-called the PCR reads, giving one row per CDR3 protein. The sample includes hundreds of thousands of distinct CDR3 sequences, roughly 25% of them seen just once. The sequencing used PBMCs, collected before TCRalphabeta/CD19-depleted stem cell transplant. All receptors come from a girl aged 2 to 10 with Fanconi anemia, due to receive a stem cell transplant.

This clonotype was observed a few times. The chain couples TRBV7-2 to TRBJ2-6, with 9 bases identical to TRBD1. The CDR3 runs to 16 residues. Germline CDR1 reads SGHTA; CDR2 reads FQGNSA. The trim removed 5 bases at V and 3 bases at J, leaving 5 bases unmatched. The CDR3 coding sequence is TGTGCCAGCAGCCCGCAGACAGGGGGTGGGGCCAACGTCCTGACTTTC. Its translation: CASSPQTGGGANVLTF.

The chain is built from TRBV7-2 and TRBJ2-3, with D unresolved. The CDR3 spans 15 residues. The germline V and J ends were trimmed by 1 base and 2 bases, with 10 bases remaining between them. CDR1 and CDR2 (germline): SGHTA, FQGNSA. The CDR3 nucleotides read TGTGCCAGCAGCTTAGGAGCGTGGAACACAGATACGCAGTATTTT. This gives the protein CASSLGAWNTDTQYF.

Many counts were recorded for this clonotype. The chain joins TRBV29-1 to TRBJ2-3; 7 bases are shared with TRBD1. This CDR3 is built from 12 residues. The trim removed 4 bases at V and 5 bases at J, leaving 3 bases unmatched. Germline V gene sequence: CDR1 SQVTM, CDR2 ANQGSEA. CDR3 sequence (DNA): TGCAGCGTTGCAGGGGGTGAAGATACGCAGTATTTT. Translation gives CSVAGGEDTQYF.

The CDR3 sequence is CASSSAPPLEQYF. The CDR3 DNA reads as TGTGCCAGCAGTTCCGCCCCCCCTCTCGAGCAGTACTTC. The gene calls are TRBV6-5 and TRBJ2-7; no firm D call. V was shortened by 4 bases and J by 6 bases, with 13 bases between the two germline ends. Germline V gene lookup returns CDR1 MNHEY and CDR2 SVGAGI. The CDR3 consists of 13 residues.

The chain has TRBV29-1 and TRBJ1-2; D uncertain. The CDR3 covers 11 residues. Germline V gene sequence: CDR1 SQVTM, CDR2 ANQGSEA. V was cut by 3 bases and J by 3 bases, with 5 bases left in between. CDR3: CSVEGDYGYTF. CDR3 DNA sequence: TGCAGCGTTGAGGGTGACTATGGCTACACCTTC. The complete variable domain, with remaining parts taken from reference TRBV29-1 and TRBJ1-2, reads SAVISQKPSRDICQRGTSLTIQCQVDSQVTMMFWYRQQPGQSLTLIATANQGSEATYESGFVIDKFPISRPNLTFSTLTVSNMSPEDSSIYLCSVEGDYGYTFGSGTRLTVV.

This clonotype showed up just a few times. V usage is TRBV5-1 and J usage is TRBJ2-6; D is unclear. Trimming removed 5 bases at V and 0 bases at J, with 3 bases between. This CDR3 region has 13 residues. Germline lookup yields CDR1 SGHRS and CDR2 YFSETQ. The CDR3 protein is CASRDSGANVLTF. CDR3 in DNA: TGCGCCAGCAGGGACTCTGGGGCCAACGTCCTGACTTTC.

J is TRBJ2-3 and V is TRBV28; 8 nucleotides agree with TRBD1. V lost 3 bases to trimming and J lost 2 bases; unmatched junction nucleotides: 7. The CDR3 is made up of 16 amino acids. The germline V gene has CDR1 MDHEN and CDR2 SYDVKM. CDR3 loop: CASSFPGGQATDTQYF. CDR3 bases: TGTGCCAGCAGTTTCCCCGGGGGACAGGCCACAGATACGCAGTATTTT.

CDR3 protein: CASSLQLESYEQYF. The CDR3 region has the DNA TGTGCCAGCAGTTTGCAGTTGGAATCCTACGAGCAGTACTTC. This chain links TRBV7-9 with TRBJ2-7; D gene ambiguous. The CDR3 has 14 amino acids. Germline-derived CDR1 and CDR2 are SEHNR and FQNEAQ (reference sequence). Trimming took off 6 bases at V and 1 base at J, with 13 bases between the two ends.

This clonotype was counted at least ten times. The chain couples TRBV12-3 or TRBV12-4 to TRBJ2-1; 7 bases agree with TRBD2. This CDR3 has 15 amino acids. V shed 7 bases and J 0 bases; nucleotides not matched to a gene: 6. This CDR3 reads CASKLGGSSYNEQFF. The CDR3 DNA follows: TGTGCCAGCAAACTCGGGGGGTCCTCCTACAATGAGCAGTTCTTC.

This clonotype was seen more than once but under ten times. The CDR3 is CASTGSPRGGLYEQYF. The CDR3 DNA is TGTGCCAGCACCGGGTCACCTCGCGGGGGACTTTACGAGCAGTACTTC. The gene calls are TRBV5-6 and TRBJ2-7; 7 nucleotides match TRBD2. Germline V gene data show CDR1 as SGHDT and CDR2 as YYEEEE. This CDR3 comprises 16 residues. V lost 6 bases, J lost 4 bases, and 16 bases stayed unmatched.

This clonotype has a count of ten or more. The chain uses TRBV29-1 and TRBJ2-7; no reliable D call. This CDR3 has 11 residues. The germline gives CDR1 SQVTM, CDR2 ANQGSEA. The CDR3, as DNA: TGCAGGGCTACGACTGTCTACGAGCAGTACTTC. Translating it yields CRATTVYEQYF.

V usage is TRBV12-3 or TRBV12-4 and J usage is TRBJ2-3, with a tentative D call TRBD2 (5 bases). Trimming left V 1 base short and J 5 bases short, with 10 bases between. The CDR3 spans 14 residues. In DNA form, the CDR3 reads TGTGCCAGCAGTTTAGAGACCGGAGGAGATACGCAGTATTTT. Protein: CASSLETGGDTQYF.

V and J are TRBV20-1 and TRBJ2-3; TRBD1 might be the D (8 bases). This CDR3 is 17 amino acids long. V was pared by 0 bases and J by 3 bases, with 19 bases between. Germline V gene sequence: CDR1 DFQATT, CDR2 SNEGSKA (reference sequence). This CDR3 reads CSARDLAHRGGTDTQYF. CDR3 in DNA: TGCAGTGCTAGAGATTTAGCTCACAGGGGGGGTACAGATACGCAGTATTTT.

This clonotype was counted ten times or more. J is TRBJ2-7 and V is TRBV29-1; the D gene could be TRBD1 or TRBD2 (6 bases each). CDR1 is SQVTM and CDR2 is ANQGSEA in the germline V gene. V lost 4 bases and J lost 4, with 14 bases in between. This CDR3 comprises 13 residues. Here the CDR3 reads CSVVLVGGYEQYF. CDR3 sequence (DNA): TGCAGCGTTGTATTAGTAGGGGGGTACGAGCAGTACTTC.

This chain uses TRBV7-2 with TRBJ2-2, with D maybe TRBD1 (5 bases). Looked up from germline, CDR1 is SGHTA and CDR2 is FQGNSA. The CDR3 covers 15 residues. The CDR3 here is CALRGGARPTGELFF. CDR3 nucleotides: TGTGCACTAAGGGGTGGGGCGCGTCCCACCGGGGAGCTGTTTTTT.

The rearrangement uses TRBV20-1 and TRBJ2-7, with 11 bases fitting TRBD2. The CDR3 extends over 14 amino acids. V trimming: 6 bases; J trimming: 2 bases; junction bases outside the gene matches: 6. The germline V gene has CDR1 DFQATT and CDR2 SNEGSKA (reference sequence). Written as DNA, the CDR3 is TGCAGTGCCGCACTAGCGGGGGCGGCCTACGAGCAGTACTTC. This codes for CSAALAGAAYEQYF.

V is TRBV6-5 and J is TRBJ1-6; a possible D gene is TRBD1 (5 bases). The germline gives CDR1 MNHEY, CDR2 SVGAGI. The CDR3 runs 14 residues. Trimming removed 2 bases at V and 10 bases at J, with 12 bases between. The CDR3 region is CASSYRGRVSPLHF. The CDR3 DNA reads as TGTGCCAGCAGTTACAGGGGCAGAGTGTCACCCCTCCACTTT.

There are a few counts of this clonotype. The gene calls are TRBV29-1 and TRBJ2-5; TRBD1 matches at 7 bases. V dropped 3 bases and J dropped 5; count of bases not matched to a gene: 9. The CDR3 length is 14 residues. Germline V gene data show CDR1 as SQVTM and CDR2 as ANQGSEA. The chain's CDR3 is CSVEAYRGGETQYF. The CDR3 nucleotides read TGCAGCGTTGAGGCGTACAGGGGTGGGGAGACCCAGTACTTC.

The rearrangement uses TRBV20-1 and TRBJ2-2, with a weak D call TRBD2 (6 bases). V shed 7 bases and J shed 0 bases, with 12 bases lying between them. The CDR3 spans 14 residues. Germline CDR1 is DFQATT and CDR2 is SNEGSKA (reference sequence). This CDR3 reads CSVDGGTNTGELFF. CDR3 nucleotides: TGCAGTGTGGACGGGGGTACGAACACCGGGGAGCTGTTTTTT.

The sample holds many counts of this clonotype. J is TRBJ2-1 and V is TRBV7-2; 8 positions match TRBD2. Germline values: CDR1 SGHTA, CDR2 FQGNSA. V dropped 2 bases and J dropped 2; count of bases not matched to a gene: 2. CDR3 length: 15 residues. The CDR3 DNA is TGTGCCAGCAGCTTACCGGGACTAGCCTACAATGAGCAGTTCTTC. Translation: CASSLPGLAYNEQFF.

In its sample, this clonotype was seen many times. This chain uses TRBV7-8 with TRBJ2-1, with D possibly being TRBD2 (6 bases). This CDR3 spans 15 amino acids. V lost 3 bases to trimming and J lost 9 bases, with 18 bases between them. Germline CDR1 is SGHVS and CDR2 is FQNEAQ. As DNA, the CDR3 is TGTGCCAGCAGCTTTTCCGGGAGAGGACTCAGTGAGCAGTTCTTC. It codes for CASSFSGRGLSEQFF.

The chain employs TRBV2 and TRBJ2-7; TRBD1 matches at 9 bases. The V gene's germline CDR1 is SNHLY and CDR2 FYNNEI. The V and J ends lost 6 bases and 5 bases, in that order; junction bases with no gene match: 8. The CDR3 has 14 amino acids. The CDR3 region has the DNA TGTGCCAGCAGCCGGGACAGGGAGGTCCACGAGCAGTACTTC. This codes for CASSRDREVHEQYF.

This clonotype was recorded a few times. The rearrangement links TRBV21-1 to TRBJ2-3; the listed D gene, TRBD2, was not tested against the DNA. TRBV21-1 represents a pseudogene. This CDR3 comprises 17 residues. DNA for the CDR3: TGTGCCAGCAGCAATTGTAAGCAGCGGGAGTTGACCGATACGCAGTATTTT. It is translated as CASSNCKQRELTDTQYF.

DNA of the CDR3: TGCGCCAGCAGCCCGTTCGTGGCAGGGCAGAGTAGGAACGAGCAGTACTTC. The encoded protein is CASSPFVAGQSRNEQYF. The rearrangement uses TRBV5-1 and TRBJ2-7; maybe TRBD1 (5 bases). The CDR3 extends over 17 amino acids. Germline CDR1 and CDR2: SGHRS and YFSETQ. V was trimmed by 4 bases and J by 5 bases, leaving 25 bases between them.

The chain joins TRBV27 to TRBJ2-7; 9 bases map to TRBD1. Trimming at V came to 1 base and at J to 2 bases, leaving 12 bases not matched to a gene. Germline lookup yields CDR1 MNHEY and CDR2 SMNVEV (reference sequence). The CDR3 sequence is 18 residues long. Written as DNA, the CDR3 is TGTGCCAGCAGTTTATTCTCTGACAGGGGGAGTTTGGCCTACGAGCAGTACTTC. It encodes CASSLFSDRGSLAYEQYF.

The rearrangement links TRBV6-5 to TRBJ2-5; D is possibly TRBD2 (5 bases). Germline CDR1 reads MNHEY; CDR2 reads SVGAGI. The CDR3 consists of 11 residues. V was clipped by 10 bases and J by 4 bases, with 10 bases between them. CDR3 in DNA: TGTGCCACCACCCGGGGAGAGACCCAGTACTTC. Translating gives CATTRGETQYF.

The chain joins TRBV29-1 to TRBJ1-1; D not resolved. This CDR3 comprises 11 residues. V dropped 1 base and J dropped 10 bases, with 10 bases sitting between them. Germline V gives CDR1 SQVTM, CDR2 ANQGSEA. The chain's CDR3 is CSVEVRLVAFF. CDR3 DNA: TGCAGCGTTGAAGTCCGATTGGTAGCTTTCTTT.

The J gene is TRBJ2-1, the V gene TRBV4-2, with 8 positions matching TRBD2. The CDR3 has 16 amino acids. Germline trimming cut 0 bases from V and 7 bases from J; bases unmatched to any gene: 8. Germline CDR1 is LGHNA and CDR2 is YNFKEQ. The CDR3 region has the DNA TGTGCCAGCAGCCAAGATTCCGGGGGGGCCGGAAATGAGCAGTTCTTC. Translated, it gives CASSQDSGGAGNEQFF.

The chain links TRBV6-2 or TRBV6-3 to TRBJ2-4, with a tentative D call TRBD1 (5 bases). CDR1 and CDR2 from the germline V gene are MNHEY and SVGEGT. Trimming stripped 2 bases from V and 0 bases from J, with 14 bases between. This CDR3 has 17 residues. Here the CDR3 reads CASSYETFRVAKNIQYF. The CDR3 coding sequence is TGTGCCAGCAGTTACGAGACCTTCAGGGTAGCCAAAAACATTCAGTACTTC.

This clonotype was counted once. The chain links TRBV30 to TRBJ2-2, with D possibly TRBD1 on 5 matching bases. This CDR3 spans 13 amino acids. Germline CDR1 and CDR2: GTSNPN and SVGIG (reference sequence). The V end lost 5 bases, the J end lost 6 bases, and 13 bases lay between the germline ends. The CDR3 nucleotides are TGTGCCTGGGGACATGAATTTGCCGGGGAGCTGTTTTTT. This sequence encodes CAWGHEFAGELFF.

The rearrangement joins TRBV5-8 to TRBJ1-6; D is ambiguous. V was pared by 0 bases and J by 10 bases, with 2 bases between. Germline CDR1 and CDR2: SGHTS and YDEGEE. The CDR3 covers 11 residues. The CDR3 coding sequence is TGTGCCAGCAGCTTGGGATCACCCCTCCACTTT. It encodes CASSLGSPLHF.

V is TRBV20-1 and J is TRBJ2-1; 16 bases are shared with TRBD2. CDR1 is DFQATT, CDR2 SNEGSKA, per germline (reference sequence). Trimming took 5 bases from V and 1 from J; bases not matched to a gene: 11. The length of the CDR3 is 19 residues. Here the CDR3 reads CSALRGTSGRAVSYNEQFF. In nucleotides, the CDR3 is TGCAGTGCTCTTAGGGGGACTAGCGGGAGGGCCGTTTCCTACAATGAGCAGTTCTTC.